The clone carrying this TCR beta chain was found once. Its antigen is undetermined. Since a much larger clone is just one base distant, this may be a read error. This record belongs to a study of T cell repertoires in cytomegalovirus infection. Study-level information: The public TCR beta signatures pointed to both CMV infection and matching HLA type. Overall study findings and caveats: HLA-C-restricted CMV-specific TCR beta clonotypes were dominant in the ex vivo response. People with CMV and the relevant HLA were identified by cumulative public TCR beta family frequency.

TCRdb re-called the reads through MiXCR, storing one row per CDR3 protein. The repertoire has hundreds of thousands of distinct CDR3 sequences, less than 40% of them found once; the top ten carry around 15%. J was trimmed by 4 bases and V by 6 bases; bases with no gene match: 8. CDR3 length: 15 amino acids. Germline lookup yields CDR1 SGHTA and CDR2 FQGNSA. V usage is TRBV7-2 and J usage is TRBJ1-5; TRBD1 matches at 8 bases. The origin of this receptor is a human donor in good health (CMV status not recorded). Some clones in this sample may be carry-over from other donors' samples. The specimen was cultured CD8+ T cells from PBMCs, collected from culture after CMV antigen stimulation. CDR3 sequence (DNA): TGTGCCAGCAGTCCGACAGGGGTGGTAAATCAGCCCCAGCATTTT. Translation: CASSPTGVVNQPQHF.